This T cell receptor (beta chain) was identified during a study of blood T cell repertoires in COVID-19. Study-wide background: Italy, Spain and the United States were the sources of the convalescent and acute COVID-19 samples.

This clone was observed a single time. The CDR3 sequence is 14 residues long. Germline CDR1 and CDR2: SNHLY and FYNNEI. V was cut by 6 bases and J by 3 bases, with 14 bases left in between. Original processing methods: Amplification with reference gene primers provided the estimates of nucleated cell counts. The method was immunoSEQ multiplex PCR; TCRdb's version includes in-frame clones alone and lacks a portion of them. The DNA was the basis for D and trimming; V, J and clone size are from that table. The data contain over 90,000 clones, roughly 87% of them singletons. The V call is TRBV2, the J call TRBJ1-1, with a weak D call TRBD1 (6 bases). The source material was peripheral blood. This receptor was identified in a human donor in a cohort sampled during active COVID-19. The CDR3 spells CASRPMRGYTEAFF. The CDR3 coding sequence is TGTGCCAGCAGGCCCATGAGGGGGTACACTGAAGCTTTCTTT.